This T cell receptor (beta chain) was captured by sequencing in a study of blood T cells in healthy people across ages. General study results and limits: The long-lived group displayed more naive CD4+ cells, plus higher diversity, than the aged donors did.

V shed 0 bases, J shed 3 bases, and the junction held 4 bases outside the gene matches. Per germline, CDR1 SGDLS and CDR2 YYNGEE. The CDR3 has 15 residues. Together with a sample-barcoded 5' primer, a J-beta primer mix was included in a second PCR lasting about 7 to 12 cycles. Each CDR3 protein is one row after TCRdb ran MiXCR on the 5' RACE reads. The table shows about 1.8 million distinct CDR3 sequences, with around 50% occurring only once. About 10 milliliters of peripheral blood were drawn from each donor into EDTA-treated tubes. Each sample yielded at least 6 million isolated PBMCs. Turning to this clonotype: Its antigen is undetermined.

J is TRBJ2-3 and V is TRBV9, with 7 nucleotides matching TRBD2. The receptor comes from a woman aged 40 to 49 in good health. The sample consisted of blood. The CDR3 DNA reads as TGTGCCAGCAGCGTAGGGGACTACGGAACAGATACGCAGTATTTT. Its protein is CASSVGDYGTDTQYF.